Following are 15 T cell receptor beta chains from one sample sequenced in a study of PD-1 blockade in classical Hodgkin lymphoma. Time point: newly diagnosed, previously untreated cHL patient sample. Negative selection with magnets was how CD8+ T cells were isolated from the thawed PBMCs. Here immunoSEQ multiplex PCR was the method, and the copy in TCRdb shows in-frame clones only, minus some. The top ten clones hold approximately 5% of a sample with 12,000 to 15,000 clones, 91% of them seen once. Sequencing was performed on CD8+ T cells from blood. These receptors all stem from a human donor with classical Hodgkin lymphoma.

This rearrangement joins TRBV7-9 to TRBJ2-1, with D hard to call. There are 12 residues in the CDR3. Germline V gene lookup returns CDR1 SEHNR and CDR2 FQNEAQ (reference sequence). Trimming removed 3 bases at V and 10 bases at J, with 10 bases between. This chain's CDR3 is CASSFERTEQFF. Here the CDR3 DNA reads TGTGCCAGCAGCTTTGAACGGACCGAGCAGTTCTTC.

The chain combines TRBV7-9 with TRBJ2-7; the D gene is possibly TRBD2 (6 bases). Germline V gene sequence: CDR1 SEHNR, CDR2 FQNEAQ (reference sequence). The length of the CDR3 is 11 residues. V shed 8 bases and J shed 6 bases, with 11 bases lying between them. The CDR3 coding sequence is TGTGCCAGCGGCGACGGGGGCGAGCAGTACGTC. This gives the protein CASGDGGEQYV.

The chain's CDR3 is CASSLGFEQYV. The CDR3, as DNA: TGTGCCAGCTCGTTGGGGTTCGAGCAGTACGTC. V is TRBV11-2 and J is TRBJ2-7; D unresolved. This CDR3 spans 11 amino acids. The ends were cut back, 8 bases at V and 6 bases at J, with 11 bases in the middle. In germline, CDR1 is SGHAT, CDR2 FQNNGV.

The CDR3 DNA reads TGTGCCAGCAGTTTATACCAACAGGGAAAGTACGAGCAGTACTTC. Translating it yields CASSLYQQGKYEQYF. V usage is TRBV28 and J usage is TRBJ2-7; tentatively, D is TRBD1 (6 bases). CDR3 length: 15 residues. V lost 1 base to trimming and J lost 4 bases, with 14 bases between them. Germline V CDR1 and CDR2: MDHEN, SYDVKM. The full variable domain, completed using reference TRBV28 and TRBJ2-7, is DVKVTQSSRYLVKRTGEKVFLECVQDMDHENMFWYRQDPGLGLRLIYFSYDVKMKEKGDIPEGYSVSREKKERFSLILESASTNQTSMYLCASSLYQQGKYEQYFGPGTRLTVT.

This sequence joins TRBV19 and TRBJ2-2; TRBD2 is a possible D gene (5 bases). From germline, CDR1 is LNHDA and CDR2 SQIVND (reference sequence). The CDR3 runs to 18 residues. V was cut by 3 bases and J by 8 bases, with 25 bases left in between. CDR3 nucleotide sequence: TGTGCCAGTAGTATTCCTCGGGGTCGGCCAGAAATAAGGGGGGAGCTGTTTTTT. It specifies CASSIPRGRPEIRGELFF.

This clone was detected once. This rearrangement joins TRBV15 to TRBJ1-1, with unresolved D. CDR3 length equals 14 residues. In germline, CDR1 is LNHNV, CDR2 YYDKDF (reference sequence). The V and J ends lost 3 bases and 6 bases respectively, with 14 bases between them. CDR3 DNA sequence: TGTGCCACCAGCAGGGGGTCGGGGAGTGCTGAAGCTTTCTTT. This encodes CATSRGSGSAEAFF.

This chain uses TRBV19 with TRBJ2-1; 12 bases line up with TRBD2. The V segment lost 1 base and the J segment 6 bases; nucleotides outside the gene matches: 7. Germline V CDR1 and CDR2: LNHDA, SQIVND (reference sequence). The CDR3 spans 17 residues. The CDR3 protein is CASSIGTSGKRGNEQFF. CDR3 nucleotides: TGTGCCAGTAGTATAGGGACTAGCGGGAAGAGGGGCAATGAGCAGTTCTTC. Variable domain in full (rest from reference TRBV19 and TRBJ2-1): DGGITQSPKYLFRKEGQNVTLSCEQNLNHDAMYWYRQDPGQGLRLIYYSQIVNDFQKGDIAEGYSVSREKKESFPLTVTSAQKNPTAFYLCASSIGTSGKRGNEQFFGPGTRLTVL.

The rearrangement links TRBV19 to TRBJ1-5; D might be TRBD1 (5 bases). V was shortened by 7 bases and J by 0 bases, with 13 bases between the two germline ends. Germline CDR1 and CDR2: LNHDA and SQIVND (reference sequence). The CDR3 spans 15 residues. CDR3 in DNA: TGTGCCAGTACTCCGGGACTCAATAGCAATCAGCCCCAGCATTTT. Translated, it gives CASTPGLNSNQPQHF.

The chain employs TRBV11-2 and TRBJ2-1; a weak D match, TRBD2 (5 bases). CDR3 length equals 12 residues. Trimming left V 1 base short and J 15 bases short, with 13 bases between. Germline CDR1 and CDR2: SGHAT and FQNNGV. The CDR3 sequence: CASSLGGLEGFF. Here the CDR3 DNA reads TGTGCCAGCAGCTTAGGCGGACTCGAGGGGTTCTTC.

The rearrangement joins TRBV2 to TRBJ2-3, with 7 bases lining up with TRBD1. The CDR3 loop spans 14 amino acids. After removal of 3 bases from V and 7 bases from J, the junction contained 7 bases not matched to a gene. Germline CDR1 reads SNHLY; CDR2 reads FYNNEI. CDR3 in DNA: TGTGCCAGCAGTGATGACAGGGATTCATATACGCAGTATTTT. Its translation: CASSDDRDSYTQYF.

V usage is TRBV30 and J usage is TRBJ1-2; 8 nucleotides line up with TRBD1. Unmatched junction bases numbered 7, after V lost 1 base and J lost 3 bases. Germline-derived CDR1 and CDR2 are GTSNPN and SVGIG (reference sequence). The CDR3 covers 15 residues. CDR3: CAWSGLEGQDYGYTF. For the CDR3, the DNA is TGTGCCTGGAGTGGATTAGAGGGACAGGACTATGGCTACACCTTC.

This chain links TRBV5-5 with TRBJ1-2; 9 bases agree with TRBD1. CDR1 is SGHKS and CDR2 is YYEKEE in the germline V gene (reference sequence). The CDR3 totals 14 residues. V trimming: 6 bases; J trimming: 8 bases; junction bases outside the gene matches: 11. The CDR3 DNA reads as TGTGCCAGCATCGCTACAGGGGGCTTGGAAGGCTACACCTTC. Amino acids: CASIATGGLEGYTF.

This clone is categorized as large. This chain links TRBV7-9 with TRBJ1-3, with a possible D match to TRBD1 (5 bases). V gave up 11 bases and J gave up 8 bases, with 13 bases separating them. This CDR3 has 11 amino acids. Germline V CDR1 and CDR2: SEHNR, FQNEAQ (reference sequence). The CDR3 region has the DNA TGTGCCGTTCAGGGACTAGACACCATATATTTT. Translated: CAVQGLDTIYF.

CDR3 protein: CASSLEGTDTQYF. As DNA, the CDR3 is TGTGCCAGCAGTTTAGAGGGCACAGATACGCAGTATTTT. The chain couples TRBV27 to TRBJ2-3; no firm D call. V lost 2 bases and J 1 base, leaving 4 bases between the germline ends. Germline lookup yields CDR1 MNHEY and CDR2 SMNVEV (reference sequence). This CDR3 contains 13 residues.

The V and J genes are TRBV7-2 and TRBJ1-2, with D unresolved. The V end lost 0 bases, the J end lost 4 bases, and 18 bases lay between the germline ends. This CDR3 is 17 amino acids long. The germline V gene has CDR1 SGHTA and CDR2 FQGNSA. The chain's CDR3 is CASSLAGLVEDGYGYTF. The CDR3, as DNA: TGTGCCAGCAGCTTAGCAGGTCTCGTCGAAGATGGCTATGGCTACACCTTC.